Below, 23 T cell receptor beta chains from the same sample are listed, as sequenced in a study of PD-1 blockade in classical Hodgkin lymphoma. Generated by immunoSEQ multiplex PCR, the TCRdb table keeps only in-frame clones and is missing some. Among tens of thousands of clones, 85% to 95% were seen once, and the ten largest hold about 7.8%. No patient escaped relapse after autologous stem cell transplantation, and brentuximab vedotin exposure varied. Sample: peripheral blood mononuclear cells (PBMCs), taken at baseline. These receptors came from a human donor with classical Hodgkin lymphoma.

This chain uses TRBV7-3 with TRBJ1-2, with a weak D call TRBD1 (6 bases). Deletions cut 6 bases from V and 1 base from J, with 15 bases between. CDR1 and CDR2 (germline): SGHTA, FQGTGA. The length of the CDR3 is 15 residues. The CDR3 DNA is TGTGCCAGCAGGCCTGGGGGCCTACATAACTATGGCTACACCTTC. Translating gives CASRPGGLHNYGYTF.

The chain links TRBV6-6 to TRBJ1-2; TRBD1 matches 8 bases. Trimming removed 7 bases from V and 3 bases from J; junction bases left unmatched: 7. CDR1 is MNHNY and CDR2 is SVGAGI in the germline V gene (reference sequence). CDR3 length: 14 amino acids. Here the CDR3 reads CASKIRGLDYGYTF. The CDR3 DNA reads as TGTGCCAGCAAGATCAGGGGGCTTGACTATGGCTACACCTTC.

This chain links TRBV7-9 with TRBJ2-7; TRBD1 or TRBD2 may be the D gene (5 bases each). Germline V CDR1 and CDR2: SEHNR, FQNEAQ (reference sequence). The CDR3 is made up of 18 amino acids. Between the trimmed V and J ends, which lost 1 base and 6 bases, there was a span of 25 bases. The CDR3 DNA sequence: TGTGCCAGCAGCTTAGTGATGTTCGGGACCGGGACGGAATCCGAGCAGTACTTC. This encodes CASSLVMFGTGTESEQYF.

The genes are TRBV6-7 and TRBJ2-2; 8 bases match TRBD2. TRBV6-7 is treated as an ORF (open reading frame) with a function not yet certain. This CDR3 has 19 residues. V gave up 2 bases and J gave up 6 bases; unmatched junction bases: 17. CDR3 nucleotide sequence: TGTGCCAGCAGTTACACGCCCGTTGGACTAGCCGGGGACGCCGGGGAGCTGTTTTTT. Residues: CASSYTPVGLAGDAGELFF.

This clone appeared once. V gene TRBV10-3 combines with J gene TRBJ2-1; 7 bases are shared with TRBD1. The V gene end was trimmed by 5 bases and the J gene end by 0 bases; junction bases not matched to a gene: 4. CDR3 length: 15 residues. The germline CDR1 and CDR2 sequences are ENHRY and SYGVKD. The CDR3 nucleotides read TGTGCCATCAGTCGGGACAGCAGCTCCTACAATGAGCAGTTCTTC. Protein product: CAISRDSSSYNEQFF.

Only one count was recorded for this clone. This chain connects TRBV27 to TRBJ2-7; D is perhaps TRBD1 (5 bases). Germline V gives CDR1 MNHEY, CDR2 SMNVEV (reference sequence). Trimming cost V 2 bases and J 0 bases, with 14 bases left between them. The CDR3 has 16 amino acids. CDR3 coding DNA: TGTGCCAGCAGTTTACTTCAGGGAACGTTCTCCTACGAGCAGTACTTC. Translation gives CASSLLQGTFSYEQYF.

This clone was seen only once. J is TRBJ2-3 and V is TRBV4-3; perhaps TRBD2 as D (7 bases). V shed 2 bases and J shed 5 bases, with 20 bases lying between them. Germline CDR1 LGHNA, CDR2 YSLEER. The CDR3 is 17 residues long. For the CDR3, the DNA is TGCGCCAGCAGCCAATTCGGGGAGTGGGAGGGGGGAGATACGCAGTATTTT. Amino acid sequence: CASSQFGEWEGGDTQYF.

This chain connects TRBV5-4 to TRBJ1-1; D not resolved. CDR3 length: 15 amino acids. Germline V gene lookup returns CDR1 SGHNT and CDR2 YYREEE (reference sequence). Trimming took 4 bases from V and 4 from J, leaving 17 bases between them. CDR3 bases: TGTGCCAGCAGCGGAGACGGGGTACTGACCACTGAAGCTTTCTTT. Protein: CASSGDGVLTTEAFF.

The chain links TRBV6-6 to TRBJ2-7; D is perhaps TRBD2 (5 bases). Trimming pared 2 bases from V and 4 bases from J, leaving 9 bases between. The CDR3 is made up of 13 amino acids. Germline assignment: CDR1 MNHNY and CDR2 SVGAGI (reference sequence). The CDR3 is CASSYRGGYEQYF. In DNA, the CDR3 is TGTGCCAGCAGTTACCGGGGTGGGTACGAGCAGTACTTC.

J is TRBJ1-2 and V is TRBV7-2, with D unclear. The germline CDR1 and CDR2 sequences are SGHTA and FQGNSA. V was pared by 8 bases and J by 5 bases, with 15 bases between. This CDR3 comprises 13 residues. The CDR3 DNA reads as TGTGCCAGCGGGCCCCCCCGGCGGTATGGCTACACCTTC. As protein: CASGPPRRYGYTF.

J is TRBJ1-2 and V is TRBV5-4; D uncertain. Trimming stripped 0 bases from V and 6 bases from J, with 12 bases between. CDR3 size: 14 residues. The germline CDR1 and CDR2 sequences are SGHNT and YYREEE (reference sequence). The CDR3 loop is CASSLETGLDGYTF. The CDR3, as DNA: TGTGCCAGCAGCTTGGAGACGGGGTTGGATGGCTACACCTTC.

This CDR3 is CASSPGLAGRGAGTDTQYF. In DNA form, the CDR3 reads TGTGCCAGCAGTCCGGGACTAGCGGGAAGGGGAGCTGGCACAGATACGCAGTATTTT. The chain recombines TRBV2 with TRBJ2-3; 13 bases agree with TRBD2. This CDR3 spans 19 amino acids. Germline trimming cut 5 bases from V and 1 base from J; bases unmatched to any gene: 12. Germline V gene lookup returns CDR1 SNHLY and CDR2 FYNNEI.

V is TRBV9 and J is TRBJ1-6; the D is unclear. From germline, CDR1 is SGDLS and CDR2 YYNGEE. The CDR3 runs to 14 residues. Trimming took off 0 bases at V and 5 bases at J, with 6 bases between the two ends. CDR3 sequence reads: CASSVVGDNSPLHF. DNA for the CDR3: TGTGCCAGCAGCGTAGTCGGGGATAATTCACCCCTCCACTTT.

V is TRBV18 and J is TRBJ2-7, with D tentatively TRBD1 (7 bases). The CDR3 has 16 residues. Germline values: CDR1 KGHSH, CDR2 LQKENI. Deletions cut 0 bases from V and 2 bases from J, with 14 bases between. CDR3: CASSPPLADRPYEQYF. As DNA, the CDR3 is TGTGCCAGCTCACCACCGTTAGCGGACAGGCCCTACGAGCAGTACTTC.

The genes are TRBV5-1 and TRBJ1-1; 8 bases align to TRBD1. J lost 0 bases, V lost 4 bases, and 2 bases had no gene match. Germline values: CDR1 SGHRS, CDR2 YFSETQ. The CDR3 is 14 amino acids. The CDR3 DNA reads TGCGCCAGCAGCAGGACAGGGATGAACACTGAAGCTTTCTTT. Translating it yields CASSRTGMNTEAFF.

The rearrangement uses TRBV6-6 and TRBJ2-7; D not resolved. The CDR3 has 12 amino acids. Trimming shortened V by 5 bases and J by 3 bases, and 8 bases separated the two germline ends. Per germline, CDR1 MNHNY and CDR2 SVGAGI (reference sequence). CDR3: CASSPGFYEQYF. In DNA, the CDR3 is TGTGCCAGCAGTCCGGGCTTCTACGAGCAGTACTTC.

The chain employs TRBV19 and TRBJ2-3; TRBD1 might be the D (6 bases). CDR1 is LNHDA and CDR2 is SQIVND in the germline V gene (reference sequence). Trimming cost V 4 bases and J 3 bases, with 11 bases left between them. This CDR3 is built from 14 residues. Here the CDR3 DNA reads TGTGCCAGTAGTACAGGGGACCGGACAGATACGCAGTATTTT. It yields the protein CASSTGDRTDTQYF. Full variable domain (remainder filled in from reference TRBV19 and TRBJ2-3): DGGITQSPKYLFRKEGQNVTLSCEQNLNHDAMYWYRQDPGQGLRLIYYSQIVNDFQKGDIAEGYSVSREKKESFPLTVTSAQKNPTAFYLCASSTGDRTDTQYFGPGTRLTVL.

The chain carries TRBV7-9 and TRBJ2-4, with D maybe TRBD1 (6 bases). This CDR3 is built from 16 residues. V was pared by 5 bases and J by 3 bases, with 17 bases between. CDR1 SEHNR and CDR2 FQNEAQ come from the germline V gene (reference sequence). CDR3 nucleotides: TGTGCCAGCAGCGACAGGTTCTCATCCGACAAAAACATTCAGTACTTC. Protein product: CASSDRFSSDKNIQYF. The whole variable domain, filled in from reference TRBV7-9 and TRBJ2-4, reads DTGVSQNPRHKITKRGQNVTFRCDPISEHNRLYWYRQTLGQGPEFLTYFQNEAQLEKSRLLSDRFSAERPKGSFSTLEIQRTEQGDSAMYLCASSDRFSSDKNIQYFGAGTRLSVL.

The chain carries TRBV5-1 and TRBJ1-5; D not certain. V lost 0 bases to trimming and J lost 5 bases, with 9 bases between them. The length of the CDR3 is 14 residues. The germline CDR1 and CDR2 sequences are SGHRS and YFSETQ. The CDR3 is CASSLGEPYQPQHF. The CDR3 DNA follows: TGCGCCAGCAGCTTGGGGGAACCGTATCAGCCCCAGCATTTT.

V is TRBV29-1 and J is TRBJ1-1; TRBD1 matches 12 bases. CDR1 is SQVTM and CDR2 is ANQGSEA in the germline V gene. The V gene end was trimmed by 6 bases and the J gene end by 4 bases; junction bases not matched to a gene: 12. This CDR3 spans 16 amino acids. The CDR3 protein is CSVPGTGGARGTEAFF. DNA of the CDR3: TGCAGCGTACCCGGGACAGGGGGCGCGAGGGGCACTGAAGCTTTCTTT.

This rearrangement joins TRBV5-1 to TRBJ2-3, with 7 bases identical to TRBD2. V shed 2 bases, J shed 0 bases, and the junction held 6 bases outside the gene matches. The CDR3 covers 16 residues. CDR1 is SGHRS, CDR2 YFSETQ, per germline. The CDR3 DNA is TGCGCCAGCAGCTTCGTTGCGGGGGTTAGCACAGATACGCAGTATTTT. Translating gives CASSFVAGVSTDTQYF.

This rearrangement joins TRBV7-7 to TRBJ2-3; no reliable D call. The CDR3 is 15 amino acids. Germline CDR1 reads SSHAT; CDR2 reads FNYEAQ (reference sequence). V lost 1 base and J lost 3, with 11 bases in between. The CDR3 spells CASSLGDRTTDTQYF. For the CDR3, the DNA is TGTGCCAGCAGCTTAGGCGATCGAACGACAGATACGCAGTATTTT.

This clone showed up just once. The rearrangement links TRBV5-8 to TRBJ2-5, with D perhaps being TRBD1 or TRBD2 (5 bases each). Trimming took 6 bases from V and 2 from J, leaving 14 bases between them. Germline V CDR1 and CDR2: SGHTS, YDEGEE. CDR3 length equals 14 residues. The CDR3 is CASKGLQGQETQYF. CDR3 coding DNA: TGTGCCAGCAAAGGACTTCAGGGTCAAGAGACCCAGTACTTC. The variable domain in full, with the rest retrieved from reference TRBV5-8 and TRBJ2-5, is EAGVTQSPTHLIKTRGQQATLRCSPISGHTSVYWYQQALGLGLQFLLWYDEGEERNRGNFPPRFSGRQFPNYSSELNVNALELEDSALYLCASKGLQGQETQYFGPGTRLLVL.